Listed here are 8 T cell receptor beta chains from one sample, sequenced in a study of CXCR3-negative and CXCR3-positive naive CD8 T cells. Through 5' RACE with UMI labels, the TRB cDNA libraries were prepared. Following a re-call of the 5' RACE reads, TCRdb has one entry per CDR3 protein and lacks DNA. This sample contains around 56,000 distinct CDR3 sequences. Sequencing used naive CXCR3- CD8+ T cells from blood. The subset is: CD45RO-CCR7+CD27+CD95- naive CD8+ T cells lacking CXCR3 (TNR3-). Receptor source: a human donor in good health. Some clones in this sample may be carry-over from other donors' samples.

CDR3 in amino acids: CASSVKGVTGPYEQYF. The chain joins TRBV5-1 to TRBJ2-7; TCRdb's assignment of TRBD1 cannot be checked, as there is no DNA. The germline V gene has CDR1 SGHRS and CDR2 YFSETQ. The CDR3 runs 16 residues.

The chain links TRBV6-4 to TRBJ2-1. Germline V gene sequence: CDR1 MRHNA, CDR2 SNTAGT. The CDR3 runs to 12 residues. The CDR3 is CASSEFYNEQFF.

This sequence joins TRBV29-1 and TRBJ2-5; no DNA is available, so the TRBD2 call from TCRdb remains unchecked. CDR1 is SQVTM, CDR2 ANQGSEA, per germline. The CDR3 has 15 residues. CDR3: CSVVVAGAREETQYF.

V usage is TRBV6-2 or TRBV6-3 and J usage is TRBJ2-5; the D call of TRBD2 rests on TCRdb alone, since no DNA is present to check it. Germline lookup yields CDR1 MNHEY and CDR2 SVGEGT. CDR3 length equals 17 residues. This CDR3 reads CASRYSVTSGIQETQYF.

The chain employs TRBV5-1 and TRBJ2-1; TCRdb's D gene call, TRBD2, goes unchecked for lack of DNA. The CDR3 covers 13 residues. CDR1 is SGHRS and CDR2 is YFSETQ in the germline V gene. The CDR3 loop reads CASSLGLSNEQFF.

This chain uses TRBV29-1 with TRBJ2-7; TCRdb reports TRBD1, a call that lacks DNA to check it against. This CDR3 has 14 amino acids. Germline V gives CDR1 SQVTM, CDR2 ANQGSEA. Here the CDR3 reads CSAEWTGGPYEQYF.

The chain is built from TRBV6-2 or TRBV6-3 and TRBJ2-5; without DNA, the TCRdb call of TRBD1 cannot be checked. CDR3 length equals 14 residues. From germline, CDR1 is MNHEY and CDR2 SVGEGT. The CDR3 reads CASTLDLYQETQYF.

The chain has TRBV7-2 and TRBJ2-7; TCRdb selects TRBD1, and the lack of DNA leaves this call unchecked. CDR1 and CDR2 (germline): SGHTA, FQGNSA. The CDR3 is 17 amino acids. CDR3: CASSPSPSGTGVAEQYF.